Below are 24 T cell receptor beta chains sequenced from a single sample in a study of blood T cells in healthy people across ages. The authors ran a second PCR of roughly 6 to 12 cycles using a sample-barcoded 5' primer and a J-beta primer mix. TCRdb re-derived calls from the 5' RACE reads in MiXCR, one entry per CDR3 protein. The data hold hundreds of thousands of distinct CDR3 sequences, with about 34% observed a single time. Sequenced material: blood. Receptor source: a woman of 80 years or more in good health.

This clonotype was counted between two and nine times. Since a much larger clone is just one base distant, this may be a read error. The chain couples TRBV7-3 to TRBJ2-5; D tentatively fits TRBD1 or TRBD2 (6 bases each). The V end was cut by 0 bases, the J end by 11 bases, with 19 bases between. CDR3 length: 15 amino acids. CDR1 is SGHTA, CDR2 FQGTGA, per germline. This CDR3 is CASSLTGGTFNEQYF. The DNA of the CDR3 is TGTGCCAGCAGCTTAACAGGGGGGACTTTTAATGAGCAGTACTTC.

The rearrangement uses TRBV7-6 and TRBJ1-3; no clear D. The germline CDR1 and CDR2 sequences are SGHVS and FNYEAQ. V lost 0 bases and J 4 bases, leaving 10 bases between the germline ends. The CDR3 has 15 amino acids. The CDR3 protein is CASSLAKGPGNTIYF. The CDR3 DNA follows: TGTGCCAGCAGCTTAGCGAAAGGGCCCGGAAACACCATATATTTT. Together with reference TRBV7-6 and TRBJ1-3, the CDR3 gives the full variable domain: GAGVSQSPRYKVTKRGQDVALRCDPISGHVSLYWYRQALGQGPEFLTYFNYEAQQDKSGLPNDRFSAERPEGSISTLTIQRTEQRDSAMYRCASSLAKGPGNTIYFGEGSWLTVV.

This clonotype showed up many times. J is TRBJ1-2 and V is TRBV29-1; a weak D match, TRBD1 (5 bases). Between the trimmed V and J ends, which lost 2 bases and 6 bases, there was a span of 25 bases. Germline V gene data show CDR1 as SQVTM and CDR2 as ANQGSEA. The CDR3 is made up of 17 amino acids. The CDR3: CSVEQNLGVTTYNGYTF. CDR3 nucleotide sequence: TGCAGCGTTGAACAAAACCTAGGGGTCACAACATACAATGGCTACACCTTC. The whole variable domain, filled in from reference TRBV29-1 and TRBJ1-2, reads SAVISQKPSRDICQRGTSLTIQCQVDSQVTMMFWYRQQPGQSLTLIATANQGSEATYESGFVIDKFPISRPNLTFSTLTVSNMSPEDSSIYLCSVEQNLGVTTYNGYTFGSGTRLTVV.

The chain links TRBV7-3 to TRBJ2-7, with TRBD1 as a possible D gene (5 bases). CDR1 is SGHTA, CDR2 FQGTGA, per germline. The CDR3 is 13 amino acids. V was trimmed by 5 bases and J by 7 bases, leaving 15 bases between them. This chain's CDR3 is CASSRQTGDEQYF. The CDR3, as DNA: TGTGCCAGCAGCCGACAGACTGGGGATGAGCAGTACTTC.

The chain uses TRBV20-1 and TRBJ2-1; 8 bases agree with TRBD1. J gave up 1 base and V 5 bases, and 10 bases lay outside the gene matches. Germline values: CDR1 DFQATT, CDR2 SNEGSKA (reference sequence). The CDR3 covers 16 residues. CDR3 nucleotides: TGCAGTGCTGGGACAGGTAGACTGCCGTCCTACAATGAGCAGTTCTTC. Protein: CSAGTGRLPSYNEQFF.

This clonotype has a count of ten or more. CDR3 amino acids: CASSQGTGGKETQYF. DNA of the CDR3: TGTGCCAGCAGCCAAGGGACAGGGGGGAAGGAGACCCAGTACTTC. V is TRBV3-1 and J is TRBJ2-5, with 10 positions matching TRBD1. The CDR3 consists of 15 residues. Trimming at V came to 1 base and at J to 5 bases, leaving 4 bases not matched to a gene. Germline assignment: CDR1 LGHDT and CDR2 YNNKEL (reference sequence).

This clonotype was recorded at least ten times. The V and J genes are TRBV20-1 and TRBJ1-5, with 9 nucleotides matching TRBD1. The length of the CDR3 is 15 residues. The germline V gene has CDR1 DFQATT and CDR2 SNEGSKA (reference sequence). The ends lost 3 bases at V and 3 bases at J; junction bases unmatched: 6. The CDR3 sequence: CSASDRGGLNQPQHF. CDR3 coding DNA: TGCAGTGCTAGCGACAGGGGGGGTCTCAATCAGCCCCAGCATTTT.

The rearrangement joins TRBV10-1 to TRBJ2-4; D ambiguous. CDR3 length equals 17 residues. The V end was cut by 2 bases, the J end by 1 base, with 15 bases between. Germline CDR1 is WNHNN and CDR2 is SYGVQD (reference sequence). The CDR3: CASSEVMSAGAKNIQYF. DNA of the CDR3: TGCGCCAGCAGTGAGGTGATGTCGGCAGGCGCCAAAAACATTCAGTACTTC.

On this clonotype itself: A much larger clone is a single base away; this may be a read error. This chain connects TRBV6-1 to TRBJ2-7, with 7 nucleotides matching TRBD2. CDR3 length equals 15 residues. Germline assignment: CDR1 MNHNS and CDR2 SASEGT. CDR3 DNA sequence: TGTGCCAACAGTAGAACTCCGGGACTATCCCGGGAGCAGTACTTC. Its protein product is CANSRTPGLSREQYF.

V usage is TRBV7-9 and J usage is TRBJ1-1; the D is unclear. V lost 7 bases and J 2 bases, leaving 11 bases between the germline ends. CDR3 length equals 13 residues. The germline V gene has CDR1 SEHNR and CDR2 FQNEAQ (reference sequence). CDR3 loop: CASKGDSNTEAFF. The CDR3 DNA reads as TGTGCCAGCAAAGGAGATTCAAACACTGAAGCTTTCTTT.

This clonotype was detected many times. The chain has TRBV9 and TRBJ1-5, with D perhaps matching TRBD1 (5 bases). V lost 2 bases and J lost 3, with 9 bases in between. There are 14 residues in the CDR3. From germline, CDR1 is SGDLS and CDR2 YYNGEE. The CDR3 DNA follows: TGTGCCAGCAGCGTTTGGGGGACCAATCAGCCCCAGCATTTT. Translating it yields CASSVWGTNQPQHF.

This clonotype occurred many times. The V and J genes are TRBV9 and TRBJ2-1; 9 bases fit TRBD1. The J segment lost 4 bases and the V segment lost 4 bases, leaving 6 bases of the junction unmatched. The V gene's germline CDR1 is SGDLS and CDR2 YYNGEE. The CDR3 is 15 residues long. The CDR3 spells CASSSTGGAYNEQFF. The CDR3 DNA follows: TGTGCCAGCAGCTCAACAGGGGGCGCGTACAATGAGCAGTTCTTC.

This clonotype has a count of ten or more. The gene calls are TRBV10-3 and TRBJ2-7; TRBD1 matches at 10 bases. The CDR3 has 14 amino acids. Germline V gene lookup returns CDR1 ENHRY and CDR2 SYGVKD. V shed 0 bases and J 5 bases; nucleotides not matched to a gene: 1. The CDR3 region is CAISESGTGDEQYF. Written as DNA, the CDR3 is TGTGCCATCAGTGAGTCCGGGACAGGGGACGAGCAGTACTTC.

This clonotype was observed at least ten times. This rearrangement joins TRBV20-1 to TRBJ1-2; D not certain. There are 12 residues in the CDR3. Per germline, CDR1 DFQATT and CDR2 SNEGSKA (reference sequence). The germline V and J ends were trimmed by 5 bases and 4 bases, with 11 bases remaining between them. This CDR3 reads CSAEDGLYGYTF. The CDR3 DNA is TGCAGTGCTGAGGACGGCCTCTATGGCTACACCTTC.

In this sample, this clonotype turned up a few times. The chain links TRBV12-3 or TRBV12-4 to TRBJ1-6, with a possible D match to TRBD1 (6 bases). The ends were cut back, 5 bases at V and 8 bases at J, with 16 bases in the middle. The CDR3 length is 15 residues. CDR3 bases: TGTGCCAGCAGTGTTAGGGGGAAAGGGGATTCACCCCTCCACTTT. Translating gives CASSVRGKGDSPLHF.

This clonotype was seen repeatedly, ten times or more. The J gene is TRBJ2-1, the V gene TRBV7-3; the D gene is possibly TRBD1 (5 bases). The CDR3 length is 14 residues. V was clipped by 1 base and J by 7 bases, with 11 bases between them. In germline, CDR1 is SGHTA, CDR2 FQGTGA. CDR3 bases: TGTGCCAGCAGCTTAAAGGGGCTCAGGAATGAGCAGTTCTTC. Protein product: CASSLKGLRNEQFF.

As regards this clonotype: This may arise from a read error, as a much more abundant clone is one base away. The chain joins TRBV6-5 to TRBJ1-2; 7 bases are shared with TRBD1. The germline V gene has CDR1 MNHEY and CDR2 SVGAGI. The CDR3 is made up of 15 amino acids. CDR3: CVSRLQDRLFYGYTF. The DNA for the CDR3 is TGTGTCAGCAGACTCCAGGACAGGTTGTTCTATGGCTACACCTTC.

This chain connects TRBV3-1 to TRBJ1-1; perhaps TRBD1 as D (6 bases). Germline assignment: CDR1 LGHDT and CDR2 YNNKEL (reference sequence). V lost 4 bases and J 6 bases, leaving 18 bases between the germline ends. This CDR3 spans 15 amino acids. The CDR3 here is CASSPKGGWIAEAFF. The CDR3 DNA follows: TGTGCCAGCAGCCCAAAGGGGGGGTGGATAGCTGAAGCTTTCTTT.

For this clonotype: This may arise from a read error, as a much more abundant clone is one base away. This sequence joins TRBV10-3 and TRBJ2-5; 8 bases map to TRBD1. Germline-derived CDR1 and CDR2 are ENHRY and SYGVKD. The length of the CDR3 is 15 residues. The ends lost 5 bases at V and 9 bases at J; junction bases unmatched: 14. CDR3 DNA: TGTGCCATCAGTATAGGACAGGGCAAAGGGGAGGCCCAGTACTTC. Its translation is CAISIGQGKGEAQYF.

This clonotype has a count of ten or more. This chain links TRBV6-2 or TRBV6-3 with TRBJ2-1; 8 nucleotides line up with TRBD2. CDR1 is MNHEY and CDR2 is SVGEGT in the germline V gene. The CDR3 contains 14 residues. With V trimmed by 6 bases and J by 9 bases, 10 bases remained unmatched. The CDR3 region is CASSPAGAVVEQFF. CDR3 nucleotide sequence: TGTGCCAGCAGCCCAGCGGGGGCGGTCGTTGAGCAGTTCTTC.

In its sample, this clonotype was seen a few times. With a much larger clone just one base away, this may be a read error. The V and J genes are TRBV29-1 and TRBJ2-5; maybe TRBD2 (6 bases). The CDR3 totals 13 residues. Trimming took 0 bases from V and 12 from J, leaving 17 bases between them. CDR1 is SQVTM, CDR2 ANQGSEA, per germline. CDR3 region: CSVEDGKDTGEYF. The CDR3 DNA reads TGCAGCGTTGAAGATGGTAAGGACACGGGAGAGTACTTC.

The CDR3 DNA reads as TGCGCCAGCAGCTTTGGAGCGGGCCTATCCTACAATGAGCAGTTCTTC. Residues: CASSFGAGLSYNEQFF. V usage is TRBV5-1 and J usage is TRBJ2-1; tentatively, D is TRBD2 (6 bases). CDR1 and CDR2 (germline): SGHRS, YFSETQ. V lost 2 bases and J 1 base, leaving 13 bases between the germline ends. The CDR3 spans 16 residues.

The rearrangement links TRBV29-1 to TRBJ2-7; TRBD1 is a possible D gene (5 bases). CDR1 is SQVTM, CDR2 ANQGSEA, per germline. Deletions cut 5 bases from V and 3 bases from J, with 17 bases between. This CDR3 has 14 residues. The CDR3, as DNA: TGCAGCGTTTATCTTTTGGGGCAGATCTACGAGCAGTACTTC. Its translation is CSVYLLGQIYEQYF.

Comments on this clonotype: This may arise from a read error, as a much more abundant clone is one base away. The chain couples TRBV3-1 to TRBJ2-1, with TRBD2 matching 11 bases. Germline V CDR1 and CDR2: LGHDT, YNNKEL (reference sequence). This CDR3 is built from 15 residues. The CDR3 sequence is CANSQASGGSNEQFF. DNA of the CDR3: TGTGCCAACAGCCAAGCTAGCGGGGGGAGTAATGAGCAGTTCTTC.